The 21 T cell receptor beta chains below come from one sample, sequenced in a study of cytomegalovirus exposure and HLA in healthy donors. PCR involved 60 Vbeta and 13 Jbeta primers. Profiled with immunoSEQ multiplex PCR; TCRdb holds only in-frame clones, not every one. The data contain under 70,000 clones, around 63% of them singletons. The sample consisted of PBMCs. The receptors shown here come from a woman aged 30 to 39 in good health and CMV-seronegative.

A few counts support this clone. The V and J genes are TRBV4-1 and TRBJ1-1; TRBD1 might be the D (5 bases). The V gene lost 1 base and the J gene lost 1 base, with 16 bases spanning the gap. This CDR3 spans 17 amino acids. Germline V lookup: CDR1 MGHRA, CDR2 YSYEKL. The DNA for the CDR3 is TGCGCCAGCAGCCAAGCGGGTGGGCAGGGAACGAACACTGAAGCTTTCTTT. Translated, it gives CASSQAGGQGTNTEAFF.

The chain joins TRBV28 to TRBJ1-1; no clear D. This CDR3 contains 13 residues. V gave up 2 bases and J gave up 3 bases, with 7 bases separating them. CDR1 is MDHEN and CDR2 is SYDVKM in the germline V gene. The CDR3 reads CASSLGEDTEAFF. In DNA, the CDR3 is TGTGCCAGCAGTTTAGGTGAGGACACTGAAGCTTTCTTT.

The chain has TRBV9 and TRBJ2-7; maybe TRBD2 (6 bases). Trimming took 4 bases from V and 7 from J, leaving 21 bases between them. The CDR3 runs to 15 residues. The V gene's germline CDR1 is SGDLS and CDR2 YYNGEE. CDR3 DNA sequence: TGTGCCAGCAGCCCAGCGGGCGCGGAGAGAGCGGAGCAGTACTTC. Encoded protein: CASSPAGAERAEQYF.

The chain combines TRBV11-2 with TRBJ2-1, with D perhaps matching TRBD1 (6 bases). The CDR3 loop spans 12 amino acids. CDR1 and CDR2 (germline): SGHAT, FQNNGV. V was shortened by 4 bases and J by 7 bases, with 8 bases between the two germline ends. This CDR3 is CASSSRGNEQFF. The CDR3 DNA sequence: TGTGCCAGCAGCTCGAGGGGGAATGAGCAGTTCTTC.

J is TRBJ1-1 and V is TRBV7-8, with TRBD1 identical over 7 bases. V was pared by 5 bases and J by 5 bases, with 5 bases of the junction left unmatched. Germline-derived CDR1 and CDR2 are SGHVS and FQNEAQ. The CDR3 has 13 residues. The DNA of the CDR3 is TGTGCCAGCAGCGTGACAGGGTGGACTGAAGCTTTCTTT. Its translation is CASSVTGWTEAFF.

The chain employs TRBV7-9 and TRBJ2-3, with 8 bases fitting TRBD2. This CDR3 is 17 amino acids long. Germline V lookup: CDR1 SEHNR, CDR2 FQNEAQ (reference sequence). V was clipped by 3 bases and J by 5 bases; unmatched bases: 13. The chain's CDR3 is CASSFPTRRGEEDTQYF. The CDR3 DNA is TGTGCCAGCAGCTTCCCCACACGGCGGGGGGAGGAAGATACGCAGTATTTT.

The chain is built from TRBV6-6 and TRBJ1-1, with D perhaps TRBD1 (5 bases). The CDR3 is made up of 13 amino acids. The V gene's germline CDR1 is MNHNY and CDR2 SVGAGI (reference sequence). V shed 6 bases and J shed 6 bases, with 14 bases lying between them. The CDR3 spells CASSPQGSPEAFF. DNA of the CDR3: TGTGCCAGCAGCCCCCAGGGTAGCCCTGAAGCTTTCTTT.

This clone was picked up a small number of times. The chain is built from TRBV30 and TRBJ2-7, with D possibly matching TRBD1 (6 bases). Trimming pared 0 bases from V and 5 bases from J, leaving 14 bases between. This CDR3 region has 14 residues. CDR1 GTSNPN and CDR2 SVGIG come from the germline V gene (reference sequence). In DNA, the CDR3 is TGTGCCTGGAGTGTCTGGTCAGGGGTTGACGAGCAGTACTTC. Its translation is CAWSVWSGVDEQYF.

The count of this clone is one. CDR3 residues: CASSTRLAGGFTDTQYF. DNA of the CDR3: TGTGCCAGCAGTACGAGGCTAGCGGGGGGATTCACAGATACGCAGTATTTT. The chain joins TRBV2 to TRBJ2-3; TRBD2 matches 11 bases. Germline V gives CDR1 SNHLY, CDR2 FYNNEI. CDR3 length: 17 residues. Germline trimming cut 5 bases from V and 2 bases from J; bases unmatched to any gene: 9. The variable domain in full, completed from reference TRBV2 and TRBJ2-3, reads EPEVTQTPSHQVTQMGQEVILRCVPISNHLYFYWYRQILGQKVEFLVSFYNNEISEKSEIFDDQFSVERPDGSNFTLKIRSTKLEDSAMYFCASSTRLAGGFTDTQYFGPGTRLTVL.

Regarding this clone: The junction departs from the called germline gene at one end, perhaps through a read error. Within the sample, other DNA sequences also encode this same CDR3. The chain carries TRBV4-1 and TRBJ2-5; D perhaps matches TRBD2 (5 bases). There are 15 residues in the CDR3. Germline V gives CDR1 MGHRA, CDR2 YSYEKL. This CDR3 is CASSRLEVGGETQYF. For the CDR3, the DNA is TGTGCCAGCAGCCGATTAGAGGTAGGAGGAGAGACCCAGTACTTC.

This clone has only a few counts. The chain joins TRBV18 to TRBJ2-3, with a weak D call TRBD2 (7 bases). Trimming removed 6 bases at V and 2 bases at J, with 27 bases between. The CDR3 covers 19 residues. The germline V gene has CDR1 KGHSH and CDR2 LQKENI. CDR3 region: CASSNKNPRGGRNTDTQYF. As DNA, the CDR3 is TGTGCCAGCTCTAATAAAAACCCCCGCGGGGGCCGCAACACAGATACGCAGTATTTT.

The rearrangement uses TRBV9 and TRBJ2-2, with TRBD2 matching 11 bases. Germline CDR1 is SGDLS and CDR2 is YYNGEE. The CDR3 consists of 14 residues. The trim removed 7 bases at V and 5 bases at J, leaving 4 bases unmatched. The CDR3 nucleotides are TGTGCCAGCTCTAGCGGGGGGTGGACCGGGGAGCTGTTTTTT. It codes for CASSSGGWTGELFF.

This chain joins TRBV11-3 and TRBJ2-1, with D perhaps matching TRBD1 (5 bases). This CDR3 contains 11 residues. V lost 5 bases and J 8 bases, leaving 7 bases between the germline ends. From germline, CDR1 is SGHNT and CDR2 YENEEA. CDR3 DNA sequence: TGTGCCAGCAGCCCCAGGGATGAGCAGTTCTTC. Translated: CASSPRDEQFF.

The chain couples TRBV7-2 to TRBJ2-5, with 9 bases that match TRBD2. The CDR3 has 14 amino acids. Per germline, CDR1 SGHTA and CDR2 FQGNSA. Unmatched junction bases numbered 3, after V lost 3 bases and J lost 4 bases. The CDR3 bases are TGTGCCAGCAGCTTTGGGCGGGGGGGAGAGACCCAGTACTTC. Its translation: CASSFGRGGETQYF.

The chain uses TRBV5-4 and TRBJ1-5; TRBD1 is a possible D gene (5 bases). This CDR3 region has 16 residues. The V gene's germline CDR1 is SGHNT and CDR2 YYREEE (reference sequence). The V and J ends lost 3 bases and 3 bases respectively, with 16 bases between them. The CDR3: CASSSREPKVNQPQHF. CDR3 bases: TGTGCCAGCAGCTCCAGGGAACCGAAGGTCAATCAGCCCCAGCATTTT.

CDR3 sequence (DNA): TGTGCCAGCAGCTTAGGGGGCAGGGAAGGATATGGCTACACCTTC. It encodes CASSLGGREGYGYTF. The gene calls are TRBV11-3 and TRBJ1-2; D may be TRBD1 (5 bases). CDR3 length equals 15 residues. Germline CDR1 reads SGHNT; CDR2 reads YENEEA. The V end lost 1 base, the J end lost 5 bases, and 14 bases lay between the germline ends.

The chain combines TRBV18 with TRBJ1-2; D is ambiguous. Germline V gene data show CDR1 as KGHSH and CDR2 as LQKENI. Trimming stripped 0 bases from V and 4 bases from J, with 6 bases between. The CDR3 is made up of 13 amino acids. The CDR3 DNA is TGTGCCAGCTCACCACCGGGCACCTATGGCTACACCTTC. It yields the protein CASSPPGTYGYTF.

The J gene is TRBJ1-2, the V gene TRBV7-2; D is undetermined. Germline V gene lookup returns CDR1 SGHTA and CDR2 FQGNSA. This CDR3 region has 12 residues. Trimming removed 5 bases from V and 0 bases from J, with 4 bases in between. In DNA form, the CDR3 reads TGTGCCAGCAGCCCCTCTAACTATGGCTACACCTTC. Its protein product is CASSPSNYGYTF.

V gene TRBV4-2 combines with J gene TRBJ1-1; tentative D call: TRBD1 (6 bases). Trimming left V 3 bases short and J 1 base short, with 6 bases between. Germline V gene lookup returns CDR1 LGHNA and CDR2 YNFKEQ. This CDR3 comprises 13 residues. The CDR3 is CASSQTGNTEAFF. DNA for the CDR3: TGTGCCAGCAGCCAGACAGGGAACACTGAAGCTTTCTTT.

Concerning this clone: A read error may account for a junction end that differs from germline. This sequence joins TRBV7-9 and TRBJ2-7; the D gene is possibly TRBD2 (7 bases). CDR3 size: 17 residues. The germline CDR1 and CDR2 sequences are SEHNR and FQNEAQ (reference sequence). The CDR3 loop is CSSSPRGGRASSYEQYF. CDR3 DNA sequence: TGTTCCAGCAGCCCTAGGGGGGGGAGGGCTAGCTCCTACGAGCAGTACTTC.

The V gene is TRBV25-1, the J gene TRBJ2-7, with D tentatively TRBD1 (6 bases). Germline V lookup: CDR1 MGHDK, CDR2 SYGVNS. The ends were cut back, 3 bases at V and 0 bases at J, with 18 bases in the middle. The CDR3 has 17 amino acids. This CDR3 is CASSDRGSWEDSYEQYF. DNA of the CDR3: TGTGCCAGCAGTGACAGGGGCTCCTGGGAAGACTCCTACGAGCAGTACTTC.